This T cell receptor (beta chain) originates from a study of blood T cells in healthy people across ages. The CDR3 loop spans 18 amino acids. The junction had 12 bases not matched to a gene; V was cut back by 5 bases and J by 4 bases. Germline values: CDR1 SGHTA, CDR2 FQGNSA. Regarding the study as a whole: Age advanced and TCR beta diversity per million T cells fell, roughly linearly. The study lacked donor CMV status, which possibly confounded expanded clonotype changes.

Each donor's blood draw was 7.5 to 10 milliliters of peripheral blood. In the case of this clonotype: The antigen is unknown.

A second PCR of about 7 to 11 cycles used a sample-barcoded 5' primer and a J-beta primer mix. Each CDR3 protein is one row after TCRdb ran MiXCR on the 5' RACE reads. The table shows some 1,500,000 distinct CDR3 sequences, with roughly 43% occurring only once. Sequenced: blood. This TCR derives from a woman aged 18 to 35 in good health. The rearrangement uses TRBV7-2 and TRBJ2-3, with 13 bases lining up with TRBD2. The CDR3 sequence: CASSLGLAGDPRADTQYF. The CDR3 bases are TGTGCCAGCAGCCTAGGACTAGCGGGGGACCCGAGGGCAGATACGCAGTATTTT.